The rows below give T cell receptor beta chains drawn from one sample of a study of vaccination effects on CD4 cells after COVID-19. Only in-frame clones appear in the TCRdb table, and some are missing; sequencing was by immunoSEQ multiplex PCR. Of approximately 31,000 clones listed, around 74% are singletons. No antigen has been assigned to these receptors. The sequences come from CD4+ T cells from PBMCs cultured without peptide, collected after COVID-19 vaccination. The receptors were sampled from a human donor who received a COVID-19 vaccine. The CDR3 runs from the conserved cysteine through the conserved F or W. The D gene is left open where the match is weak. The size of a clone is reported for some rows only, either as once, few or many, or as a class for expanded clones.

once	TRBV6-5	NA	TRBJ1-6	TGTGCCAGCGTCGGACAACTTAATTCACCCCTCCACTTT	CASVGQLNSPLHF
once	TRBV6-5	TRBD1	TRBJ1-6	TGTGCCAGCAGTTACGGACAGGGAGGTTCACCCCTCCACTTT	CASSYGQGGSPLHF
once	TRBV4-2	NA	TRBJ1-2	TGTGCCAGCAGCCAAGTGACGGCTGACTATGGCTACACCTTC	CASSQVTADYGYTF
NA	TRBV2	NA	TRBJ2-5	TGTGCCAGCAGTGTCCCGGGGACCGTAAAGCAAGGCCAGTACTTC	CASSVPGTVKQGQYF
NA	TRBV9	NA	TRBJ2-3	TGTGCCAGCAGCGTAGGATTGGGCAGCACAGATACGCAGTATTTT	CASSVGLGSTDTQYF
NA	TRBV18	TRBD1	TRBJ1-2	TGTGCCAGCACGCGGACAGGGGGCAACTATGGCTACACCTTC	CASTRTGGNYGYTF
NA	TRBV18	TRBD1	TRBJ2-2	TGTGCCAGCTCACGAACAGGGGGCGCGAACACCGGGGAGCTGTTTTTT	CASSRTGGANTGELFF
few	TRBV2	NA	TRBJ1-3	TGTGCCAGCAGTGAAGGGAGCTCTGGAAACACCATATATTTT	CASSEGSSGNTIYF
few	TRBV9	NA	TRBJ2-3	TGTGCCAGCAGCGTAGAAGCGGATACGCAGTATTTT	CASSVEADTQYF
NA	TRBV10-2	TRBD1	TRBJ1-1	TGCGCCAGCAGAACCGGGACAGAGAACACTGAAGCTTTCTTT	CASRTGTENTEAFF
NA	TRBV18	TRBD1	TRBJ1-2	TGTGCCAGCTCACCACCGGTTGGACAGGGGTATGGCTACACCTTC	CASSPPVGQGYGYTF
NA	TRBV5-1	NA	TRBJ2-5	TGCGCCAGCAGCATAACGGGGTTAGCCCAGTACTTC	CASSITGLAQYF
few	TRBV5-1	NA	TRBJ1-1	TGCGCCAGCAGCTTGGGTGGACGGACGAACACTGAAGCTTTCTTT	CASSLGGRTNTEAFF
NA	TRBV27	TRBD1	TRBJ2-1	TGTGCCAGCAGGGAACAGGGGGCGATCTACAATGAGCAGTTCTTC	CASREQGAIYNEQFF
few	TRBV12-3/TRBV12-4	NA	TRBJ2-1	TGTGCCAGCAGTCCCAGATACAATGAGCAGTTCTTC	CASSPRYNEQFF
few	TRBV4-3	NA	TRBJ1-5	TGCGCCAGCAGCCAAGATTTGGACAGCAATCAGCCCCAGCATTTT	CASSQDLDSNQPQHF
medium-sized	TRBV2	NA	TRBJ1-5	TGTGCCAGCAGGGCGGACGGGTCCCAGCATTTT	CASRADGSQHF
NA	TRBV5-1	NA	TRBJ2-5	TGCGCCAGCACCCCGGAGGTCTCCCAAGAGACCCAGTACTTC	CASTPEVSQETQYF
NA	TRBV28	NA	TRBJ2-2	TGTGCCAGCAGTTTACCGGCCGCCACCGGGGAGCTGTTTTTT	CASSLPAATGELFF
NA	TRBV15	NA	TRBJ1-5	TGTGCCACCAGCAGAGATCTGGAAACTCAGCCCCAGCATTTT	CATSRDLETQPQHF
few	TRBV4-1	TRBD2	TRBJ2-3	TGCGCCAGCAGCCAAGACCTAGCGGGGAGCACAGATACGCAGTATTTT	CASSQDLAGSTDTQYF
NA	TRBV19	TRBD1	TRBJ1-5	TGTGCCAGTAGTTACAGACAGGGTGGGGGCGGTCAGCCCCAGCATTTT	CASSYRQGGGGQPQHF
NA	TRBV7-6	NA	TRBJ2-5	TGTGCCAGCAGCTTGCGCGGGGCGGGTGGACCCGGGGAGACCCAGTACTTC	CASSLRGAGGPGETQYF
NA	TRBV28	NA	TRBJ2-7	TGTGCCAGCAGCCCTCTCGGCAGGGCGGGCGAGCAGTACTTC	CASSPLGRAGEQYF
NA	TRBV29-1	NA	TRBJ1-3	TGCAGCGCATCGGGGGCTGGAAACACCATATATTTT	CSASGAGNTIYF
once	TRBV6-4	NA	TRBJ2-1	TGTGCCAGCAGTAGGGGGGGGGCATCCTACAATGAGCAGTTCTTC	CASSRGGASYNEQFF
NA	TRBV10-3	TRBD1	TRBJ1-5	TGTGCCATCAGTACGGACAGGGACAATCAGCCCCAGCATTTT	CAISTDRDNQPQHF
NA	TRBV28	NA	TRBJ2-5	TGTGCCAGCAGTTTGTTCGGACCCGGGACGGGGGGCGATCAGACCCAGTACTTC	CASSLFGPGTGGDQTQYF
NA	TRBV27	TRBD2	TRBJ2-5	TGTGCCAGCAGGGACGCGGGAGGAGAGACCCAGTACTTC	CASRDAGGETQYF
NA	TRBV9	NA	TRBJ1-2	TGTGCCAGCAGCGTAGGAAGGGTGAATAGAGGTGGCTACACCTTC	CASSVGRVNRGGYTF
NA	TRBV4-3	NA	TRBJ2-5	TGCGCCAGCAGCCAAGATCGAGCGGAGACCCAGTACTTC	CASSQDRAETQYF
once	TRBV5-4	TRBD2	TRBJ2-3	TGTGCCAGCAGCCCCGGGACTAGCGGGGATACGCAGTATTTT	CASSPGTSGDTQYF
NA	TRBV7-9	TRBD1	TRBJ1-3	TGTGCCAGCAGCCCGCCGGGGACAGGGCCTGGAAACACCATATATTTT	CASSPPGTGPGNTIYF
NA	TRBV19	NA	TRBJ1-4	TGTGCCAGTACCTCGCGGTCCAATGAAAAACTGTTTTTT	CASTSRSNEKLFF
NA	TRBV12-3/TRBV12-4	NA	TRBJ1-1	TGTGCCAGCAGTTTCGGCCTAAATACTGAAGCTTTCTTT	CASSFGLNTEAFF
NA	TRBV3-1/TRBV3-2	TRBD2	TRBJ2-1	TGTGCCAGCAGCTACGCGGGAGGTTCGATGAATGAGCAGTTCTTC	CASSYAGGSMNEQFF
NA	TRBV3-1/TRBV3-2	NA	TRBJ1-5	TGTGCCAGCAGCCCAGTAAACAATCAGCCCCAGCATTTT	CASSPVNNQPQHF
NA	TRBV19	NA	TRBJ1-6	TGTGCCAGTAGTGTGGGGGTACAGGATTCACCCCTCCACTTT	CASSVGVQDSPLHF
once	TRBV5-1	TRBD1	TRBJ2-7	TGCGCCAGCAGCGACCCGACAGGGGGCTCCTACGAGCAGTACTTC	CASSDPTGGSYEQYF
NA	TRBV25-1	TRBD1	TRBJ2-2	TGTGCCAGCAGGAATCCCCAGGGGGCGGCCGGGGAGCTGTTTTTT	CASRNPQGAAGELFF
NA	TRBV6-5	NA	TRBJ1-1	TGTGCCAGCAGCACCGTCAGGGGAGGGAACACTGAAGCTTTCTTT	CASSTVRGGNTEAFF
NA	TRBV5-6	TRBD2	TRBJ2-1	TGTGCCAGCAGCCTGGGACTAGCGGGGTTCAATGAGCAGTTCTTC	CASSLGLAGFNEQFF
NA	TRBV4-1	NA	TRBJ2-3	TGCGCCAGCAGCCAAGATAGTACTAGAGGAGATACGCAGTATTTT	CASSQDSTRGDTQYF
medium-sized	TRBV2	NA	TRBJ2-2	TGTGCCAGCAGGGTGGAGAGGGACACCGGGGAGCTGTTTTTT	CASRVERDTGELFF
NA	TRBV4-3	NA	TRBJ1-1	TGCGCCAGCAGCCGAACGGCCTTGAACACTGAAGCTTTCTTT	CASSRTALNTEAFF
NA	TRBV9	NA	TRBJ2-1	TGTGCCAGCAGCGTAGGGGTAGGGATCAATGAGCAGTTCTTC	CASSVGVGINEQFF
NA	TRBV11-3	NA	TRBJ2-3	TGTGCCAGCAGCAATCAACTAGGAGGCACAGATACGCAGTATTTT	CASSNQLGGTDTQYF
NA	TRBV20-1	NA	TRBJ2-2	TGCAGTGCAAGTAGGAACACCGGGGAGCTGTTTTTT	CSASRNTGELFF
NA	TRBV6-5	NA	TRBJ1-3	TGTGCCAGCAGTTCCGGGACCGTTCGAAACACCATATATTTT	CASSSGTVRNTIYF
NA	TRBV27	NA	TRBJ1-1	TGTGCCAGCAGTTCCTTGGACACACTTGAAGCTTTCTTT	CASSSLDTLEAFF
few	TRBV18	NA	TRBJ1-5	TGTGCCAGCTCACCGGGGGGCCTTGGGCCCCAGCATTTT	CASSPGGLGPQHF
NA	TRBV5-1	TRBD1	TRBJ1-2	TGCGCCAGCAGTCAGGGGGTGGGCGGCTACACCTTC	CASSQGVGGYTF
NA	TRBV5-1	TRBD1	TRBJ1-1	TGCGCCAGCAGCTTGGGAACAGGGGTTACTGAAGCTTTCTTT	CASSLGTGVTEAFF
NA	TRBV30	NA	TRBJ1-1	TGTGCCTGGAGCGTGCGGTCGATTTTTCCGGGGGACACTGAAGCTTTCTTT	CAWSVRSIFPGDTEAFF
few	TRBV15	NA	TRBJ2-1	TGTGCCACCAGCAGAGAAGTCATCACCGACGACAATGAGCAGTTCTTC	CATSREVITDDNEQFF